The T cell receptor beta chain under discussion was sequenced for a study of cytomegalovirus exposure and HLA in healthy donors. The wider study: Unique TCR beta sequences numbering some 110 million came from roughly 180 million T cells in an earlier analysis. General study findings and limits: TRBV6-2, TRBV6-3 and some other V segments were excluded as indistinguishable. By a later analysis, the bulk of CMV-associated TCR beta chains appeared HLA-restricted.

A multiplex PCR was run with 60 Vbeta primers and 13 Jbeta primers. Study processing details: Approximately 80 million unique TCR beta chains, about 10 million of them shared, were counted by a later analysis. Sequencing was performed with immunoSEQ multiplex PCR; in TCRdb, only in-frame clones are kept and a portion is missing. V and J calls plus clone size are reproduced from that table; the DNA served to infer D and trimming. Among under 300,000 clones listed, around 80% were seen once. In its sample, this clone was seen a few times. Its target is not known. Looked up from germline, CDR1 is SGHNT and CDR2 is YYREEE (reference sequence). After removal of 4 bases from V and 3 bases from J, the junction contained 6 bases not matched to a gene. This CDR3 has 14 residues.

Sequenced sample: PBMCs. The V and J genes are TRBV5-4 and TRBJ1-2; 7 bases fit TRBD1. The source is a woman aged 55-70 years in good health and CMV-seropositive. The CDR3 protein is CASSQTDRDYGYTF. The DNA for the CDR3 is TGTGCCAGCAGCCAAACCGACAGGGACTATGGCTACACCTTC.